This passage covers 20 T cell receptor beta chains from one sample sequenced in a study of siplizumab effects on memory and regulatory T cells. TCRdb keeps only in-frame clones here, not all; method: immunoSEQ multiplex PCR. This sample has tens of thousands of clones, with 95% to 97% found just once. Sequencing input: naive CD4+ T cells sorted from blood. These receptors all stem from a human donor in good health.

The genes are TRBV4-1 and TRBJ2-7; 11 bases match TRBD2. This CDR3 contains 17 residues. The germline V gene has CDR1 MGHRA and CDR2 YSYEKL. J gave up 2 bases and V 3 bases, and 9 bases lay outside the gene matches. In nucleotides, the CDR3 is TGCGCCAGCAGCCACCCGCGGCTAGCGGGGGGACCCTACGAGCAGTACTTC. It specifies CASSHPRLAGGPYEQYF.

The CDR3 DNA reads as TGCGCCAGCAGCCCATGGACTAGCGGGGGGGCTAAAGAGACCCAGTACTTC. Amino acids: CASSPWTSGGAKETQYF. The V and J genes are TRBV5-1 and TRBJ2-5; TRBD2 aligns across 15 bases. Germline lookup yields CDR1 SGHRS and CDR2 YFSETQ. The CDR3 runs 17 residues. Trimming took 4 bases from V and 3 from J; bases not matched to a gene: 7. Filled out from reference TRBV5-1 and TRBJ2-5, the complete variable domain reads KAGVTQTPRYLIKTRGQQVTLSCSPISGHRSVSWYQQTPGQGLQFLFEYFSETQRNKGNFPGRFSGRQFSNSRSEMNVSTLELGDSALYLCASSPWTSGGAKETQYFGPGTRLLVL.

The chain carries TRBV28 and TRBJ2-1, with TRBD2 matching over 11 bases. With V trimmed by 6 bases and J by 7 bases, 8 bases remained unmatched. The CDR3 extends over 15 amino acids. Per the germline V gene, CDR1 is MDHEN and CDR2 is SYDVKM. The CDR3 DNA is TGTGCCAGCAGCGTTTTAGCGGGGGGGAGAAATGAGCAGTTCTTC. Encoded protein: CASSVLAGGRNEQFF.

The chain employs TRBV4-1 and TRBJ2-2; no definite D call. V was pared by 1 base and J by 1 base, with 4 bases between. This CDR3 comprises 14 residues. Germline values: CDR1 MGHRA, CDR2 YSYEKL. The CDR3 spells CASSQGMNTGELFF. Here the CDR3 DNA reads TGCGCCAGCAGCCAAGGGATGAACACCGGGGAGCTGTTTTTT.

Written as DNA, the CDR3 is TGTGCCAGCAGGGTAGGGGACTACGAGCAGTACTTC. It codes for CASRVGDYEQYF. This rearrangement joins TRBV25-1 to TRBJ2-7; TRBD1 might be the D (5 bases). Per the germline V gene, CDR1 is MGHDK and CDR2 is SYGVNS. The V end lost 6 bases, the J end lost 3 bases, and 9 bases lay between the germline ends. This CDR3 is built from 12 residues.

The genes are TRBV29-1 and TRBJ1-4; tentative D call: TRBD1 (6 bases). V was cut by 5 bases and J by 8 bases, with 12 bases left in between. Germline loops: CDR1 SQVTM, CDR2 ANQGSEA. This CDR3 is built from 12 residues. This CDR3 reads CSVYRVGEKLFF. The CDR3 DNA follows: TGCAGCGTTTACAGGGTCGGGGAAAAACTGTTTTTT.

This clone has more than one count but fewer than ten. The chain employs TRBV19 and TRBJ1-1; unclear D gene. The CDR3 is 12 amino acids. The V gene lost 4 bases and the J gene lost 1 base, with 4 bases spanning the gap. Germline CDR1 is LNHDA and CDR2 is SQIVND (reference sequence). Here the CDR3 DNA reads TGTGCCAGTAGTAAGCGGAACACTGAAGCTTTCTTT. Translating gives CASSKRNTEAFF.

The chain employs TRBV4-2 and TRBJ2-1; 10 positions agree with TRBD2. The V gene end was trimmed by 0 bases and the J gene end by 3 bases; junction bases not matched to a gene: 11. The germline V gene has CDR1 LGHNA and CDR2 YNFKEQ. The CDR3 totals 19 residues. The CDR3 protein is CASSQDNRPGLAIYNEQFF. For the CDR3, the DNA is TGTGCCAGCAGCCAAGACAACCGGCCGGGACTAGCGATCTACAATGAGCAGTTCTTC.

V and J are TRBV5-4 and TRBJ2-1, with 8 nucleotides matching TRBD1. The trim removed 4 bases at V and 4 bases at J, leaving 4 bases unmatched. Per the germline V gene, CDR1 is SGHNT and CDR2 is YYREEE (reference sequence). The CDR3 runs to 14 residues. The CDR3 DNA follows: TGTGCCAGCAGCCTCGGACAGGGTTACAATGAGCAGTTCTTC. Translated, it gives CASSLGQGYNEQFF.

The CDR3 loop reads CASSLRAGTNSGNTIYF. The CDR3 nucleotides read TGTGCCAGCAGCTTACGTGCGGGGACAAACTCTGGAAACACCATATATTTT. This rearrangement joins TRBV7-2 to TRBJ1-3; weak D call: TRBD1 (6 bases). Germline values: CDR1 SGHTA, CDR2 FQGNSA. The CDR3 contains 17 residues. V was shortened by 2 bases and J by 0 bases, with 14 bases between the two germline ends. The complete variable domain, with remaining parts taken from reference TRBV7-2 and TRBJ1-3, reads GAGVSQSPSNKVTEKGKDVELRCDPISGHTALYWYRQSLGQGLEFLIYFQGNSAPDKSGLPSDRFSAERTGGSVSTLTIQRTQQEDSAVYLCASSLRAGTNSGNTIYFGEGSWLTVV.

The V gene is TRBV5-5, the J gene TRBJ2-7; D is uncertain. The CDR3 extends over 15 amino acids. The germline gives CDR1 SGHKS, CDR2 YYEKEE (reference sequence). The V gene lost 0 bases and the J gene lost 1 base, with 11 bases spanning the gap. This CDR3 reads CASSLAFDMSYEQYF. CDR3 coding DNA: TGTGCCAGCAGCTTGGCCTTCGACATGTCCTACGAGCAGTACTTC.

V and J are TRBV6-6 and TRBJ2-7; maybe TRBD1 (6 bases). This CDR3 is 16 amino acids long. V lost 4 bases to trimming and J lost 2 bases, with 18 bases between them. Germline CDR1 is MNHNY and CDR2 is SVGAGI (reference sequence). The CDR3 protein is CASSSLTGPVTYEQYF. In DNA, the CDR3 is TGTGCCAGCAGTTCCTTAACAGGGCCGGTCACCTACGAGCAGTACTTC.

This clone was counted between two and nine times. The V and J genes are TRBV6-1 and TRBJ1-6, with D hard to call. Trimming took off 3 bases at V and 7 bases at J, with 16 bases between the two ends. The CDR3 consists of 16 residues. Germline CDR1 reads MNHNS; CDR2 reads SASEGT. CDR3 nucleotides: TGTGCCAGCAGTGAGGTGGGCGGGGTAGGGAATTCACCCCTCCACTTT. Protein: CASSEVGGVGNSPLHF.

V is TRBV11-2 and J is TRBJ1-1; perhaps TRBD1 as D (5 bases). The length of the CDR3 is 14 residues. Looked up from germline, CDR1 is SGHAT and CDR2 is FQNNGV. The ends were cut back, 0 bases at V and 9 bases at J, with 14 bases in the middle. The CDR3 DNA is TGTGCCAGCAGCTTAGACCGGGGCCCCGGTCAAGCTTTCTTT. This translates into CASSLDRGPGQAFF.

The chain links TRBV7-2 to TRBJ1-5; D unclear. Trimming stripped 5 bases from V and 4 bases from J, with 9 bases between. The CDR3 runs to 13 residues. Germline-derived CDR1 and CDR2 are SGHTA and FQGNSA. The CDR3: CASSANRNQPQHF. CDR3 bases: TGTGCCAGCAGCGCCAATCGGAATCAGCCCCAGCATTTT.

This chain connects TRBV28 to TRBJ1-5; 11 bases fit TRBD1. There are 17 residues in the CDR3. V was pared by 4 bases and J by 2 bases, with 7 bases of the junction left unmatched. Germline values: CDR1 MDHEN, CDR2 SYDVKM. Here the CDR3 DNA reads TGTGCCAGCAGTTATACCTGGGGACAGGGGGGCAATCAGCCCCAGCATTTT. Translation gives CASSYTWGQGGNQPQHF.

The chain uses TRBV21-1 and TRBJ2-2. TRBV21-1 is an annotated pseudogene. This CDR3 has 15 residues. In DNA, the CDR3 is TGTGCCAGCAGCAAGGGGGAGAGGGGCCCCGGGGAGCTGTTTTTT. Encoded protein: CASSKGERGPGELFF.

The CDR3 loop reads CASSSRGVNTEAFF. CDR3 coding DNA: TGTGCCAGCAGCTCCAGGGGGGTGAACACTGAAGCTTTCTTT. The rearrangement links TRBV7-9 to TRBJ1-1; 7 bases line up with TRBD1. With V trimmed by 4 bases and J by 0 bases, 2 bases remained unmatched. Germline V gene data show CDR1 as SEHNR and CDR2 as FQNEAQ (reference sequence). The CDR3 has 14 amino acids.

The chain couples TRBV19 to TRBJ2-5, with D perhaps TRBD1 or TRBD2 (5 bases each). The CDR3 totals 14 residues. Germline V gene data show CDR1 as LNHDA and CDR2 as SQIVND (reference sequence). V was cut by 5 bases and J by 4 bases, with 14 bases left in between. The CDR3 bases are TGTGCCAGTAGTGAGGGGTATAGTAGAGAGACCCAGTACTTC. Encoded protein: CASSEGYSRETQYF.

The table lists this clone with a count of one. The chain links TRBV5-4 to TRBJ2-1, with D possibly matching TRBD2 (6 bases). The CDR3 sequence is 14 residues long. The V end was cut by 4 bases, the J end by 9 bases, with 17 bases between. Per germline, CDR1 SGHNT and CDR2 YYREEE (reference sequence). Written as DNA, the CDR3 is TGTGCCAGCAGCCCCGGACTAATTGTGGGTGAGCAGTTCTTC. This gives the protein CASSPGLIVGEQFF.